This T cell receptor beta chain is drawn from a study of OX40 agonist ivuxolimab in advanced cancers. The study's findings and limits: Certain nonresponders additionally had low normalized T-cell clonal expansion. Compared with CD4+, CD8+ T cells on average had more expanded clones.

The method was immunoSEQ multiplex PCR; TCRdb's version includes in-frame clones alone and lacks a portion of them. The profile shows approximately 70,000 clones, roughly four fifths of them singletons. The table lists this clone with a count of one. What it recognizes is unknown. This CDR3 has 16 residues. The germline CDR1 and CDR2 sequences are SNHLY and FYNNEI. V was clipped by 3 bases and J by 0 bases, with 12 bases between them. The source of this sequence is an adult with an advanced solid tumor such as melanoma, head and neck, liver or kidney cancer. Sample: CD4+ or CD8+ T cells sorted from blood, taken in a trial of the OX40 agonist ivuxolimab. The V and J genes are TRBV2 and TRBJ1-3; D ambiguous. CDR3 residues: CASSEQHPASGNTIYF. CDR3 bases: TGTGCCAGCAGTGAGCAACACCCTGCCTCTGGAAACACCATATATTTT.